Shown below are 5 T cell receptor beta chains from a single sample sequenced in a study of blood T cell repertoires in COVID-19. Method: immunoSEQ multiplex PCR; TCRdb's copy keeps in-frame clones and lacks some. The sample comprises about 200,000 clones, approximately 80% of which are singletons, and 0.95% rests with the top ten. Specimen: peripheral blood. The receptors originated from a man in his 60s with COVID-19, enrolled during active disease.

The V gene is TRBV28, the J gene TRBJ2-1, with 14 bases lining up with TRBD2. The CDR3 runs to 16 residues. With 4 bases clipped from V and 8 bases from J, the junction kept 7 bases outside the gene matches. Germline CDR1 is MDHEN and CDR2 is SYDVKM. CDR3 region: CASSSPGTSGRDEQFF. CDR3 DNA sequence: TGTGCCAGCAGTTCTCCCGGGACTAGCGGGAGAGATGAGCAGTTCTTC.

This clone was seen only a few times. The rearrangement joins TRBV7-8 to TRBJ1-5; no definite D call. V was shortened by 4 bases and J by 6 bases, with 19 bases between the two germline ends. This CDR3 spans 16 amino acids. Germline V CDR1 and CDR2: SGHVS, FQNEAQ. DNA of the CDR3: TGTGCCAGCAGCTCGCTCCGGCCGGGTAACGGTCAGCCCCAGCATTTT. The encoded protein is CASSSLRPGNGQPQHF.

V usage is TRBV5-1 and J usage is TRBJ2-7, with TRBD2 matching over 9 bases. Trimming removed 4 bases from V and 0 bases from J; junction bases left unmatched: 8. CDR3 length: 16 amino acids. Per germline, CDR1 SGHRS and CDR2 YFSETQ. DNA for the CDR3: TGCGCCAGCAGCGCCGGCCTAGCGGGATTCTCCTACGAGCAGTACTTC. Amino acids: CASSAGLAGFSYEQYF.

The chain couples TRBV13 to TRBJ1-1; 10 positions agree with TRBD1. J gave up 3 bases and V 4 bases, and 2 bases lay outside the gene matches. Germline V gene data show CDR1 as PRHDT and CDR2 as FYEKMQ (reference sequence). The CDR3 length is 14 residues. The CDR3 loop is CASSSTGGYTEAFF. CDR3 in DNA: TGTGCCAGCAGCTCGACAGGGGGCTACACTGAAGCTTTCTTT.

The chain carries TRBV24-1 and TRBJ2-5; D uncertain. The V gene's germline CDR1 is KGHDR and CDR2 SFDVKD. This CDR3 has 14 amino acids. Trimming removed 5 bases from V and 2 bases from J, with 11 bases in between. The CDR3 here is CATSANQPQETQYF. The CDR3 DNA is TGTGCCACCAGTGCTAACCAACCACAAGAGACCCAGTACTTC.